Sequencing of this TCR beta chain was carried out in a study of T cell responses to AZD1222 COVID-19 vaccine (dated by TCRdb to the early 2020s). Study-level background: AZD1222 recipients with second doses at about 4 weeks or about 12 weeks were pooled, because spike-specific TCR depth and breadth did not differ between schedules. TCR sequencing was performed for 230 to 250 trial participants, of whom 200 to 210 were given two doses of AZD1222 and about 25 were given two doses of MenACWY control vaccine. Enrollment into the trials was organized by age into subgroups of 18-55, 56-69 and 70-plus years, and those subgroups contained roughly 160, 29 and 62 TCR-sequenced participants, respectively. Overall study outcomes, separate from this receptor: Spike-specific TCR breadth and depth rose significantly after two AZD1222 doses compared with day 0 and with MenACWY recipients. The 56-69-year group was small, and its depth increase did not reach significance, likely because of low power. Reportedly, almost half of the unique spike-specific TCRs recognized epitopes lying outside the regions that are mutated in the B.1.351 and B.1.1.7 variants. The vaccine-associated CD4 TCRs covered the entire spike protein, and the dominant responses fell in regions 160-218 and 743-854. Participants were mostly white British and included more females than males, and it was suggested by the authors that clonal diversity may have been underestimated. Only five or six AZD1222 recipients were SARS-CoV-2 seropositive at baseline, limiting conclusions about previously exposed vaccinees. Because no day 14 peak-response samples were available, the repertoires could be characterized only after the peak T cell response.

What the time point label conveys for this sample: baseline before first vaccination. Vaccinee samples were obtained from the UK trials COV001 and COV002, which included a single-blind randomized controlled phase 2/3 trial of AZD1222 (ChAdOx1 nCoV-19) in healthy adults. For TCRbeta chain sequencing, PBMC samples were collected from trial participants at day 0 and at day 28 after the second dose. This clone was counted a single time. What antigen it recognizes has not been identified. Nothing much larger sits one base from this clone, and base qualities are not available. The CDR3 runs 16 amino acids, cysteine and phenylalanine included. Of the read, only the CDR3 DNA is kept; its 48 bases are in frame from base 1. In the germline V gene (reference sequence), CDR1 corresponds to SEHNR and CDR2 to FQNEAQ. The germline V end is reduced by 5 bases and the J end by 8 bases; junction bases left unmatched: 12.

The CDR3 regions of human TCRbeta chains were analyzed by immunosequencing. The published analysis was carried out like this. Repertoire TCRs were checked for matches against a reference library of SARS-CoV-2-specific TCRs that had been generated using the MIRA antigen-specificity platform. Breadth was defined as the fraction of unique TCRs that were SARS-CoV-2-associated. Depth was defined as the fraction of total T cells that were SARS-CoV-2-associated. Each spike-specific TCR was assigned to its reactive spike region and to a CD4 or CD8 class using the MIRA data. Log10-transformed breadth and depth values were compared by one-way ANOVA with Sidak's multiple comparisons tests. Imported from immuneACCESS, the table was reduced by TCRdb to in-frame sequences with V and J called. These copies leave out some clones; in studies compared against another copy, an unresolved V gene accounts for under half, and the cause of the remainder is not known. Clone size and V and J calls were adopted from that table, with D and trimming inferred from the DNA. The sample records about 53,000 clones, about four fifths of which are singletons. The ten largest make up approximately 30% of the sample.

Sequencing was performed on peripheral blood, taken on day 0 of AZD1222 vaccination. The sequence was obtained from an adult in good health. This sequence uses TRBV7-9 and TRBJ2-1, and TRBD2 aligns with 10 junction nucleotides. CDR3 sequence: CASSQTRLAGVHEQFF. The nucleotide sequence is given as TGTGCCAGCAGCCAAACCCGTCTAGCGGGAGTCCATGAGCAGTTCTTC.